This T cell receptor beta chain was sequenced in a study of blood T cell repertoires in COVID-19. Study-level background: Spain, Italy and the United States supplied samples that represented acute and convalescent COVID-19.

Trimming took 2 bases from V and 7 from J, leaving 9 bases between them. The CDR3 covers 14 residues. Germline CDR1 reads SGHTA; CDR2 reads FQGNSA. Sequenced by immunoSEQ multiplex PCR; TCRdb stores in-frame clones only, minus some. The sample includes tens of thousands of clones, roughly nine tenths of them seen just once. Sequences were obtained from peripheral blood. The rearrangement links TRBV7-2 to TRBJ1-6; D is perhaps TRBD1 (6 bases). The sequence was obtained from a human donor in a cohort sampled during active COVID-19. DNA for the CDR3: TGTGCCAGCAGCTTAAACAGGGTCAATTCACCCCTCCACTTT. Amino acids: CASSLNRVNSPLHF. Full variable domain (outside the CDR3, taken from reference TRBV7-2 and TRBJ1-6): GAGVSQSPSNKVTEKGKDVELRCDPISGHTALYWYRQSLGQGLEFLIYFQGNSAPDKSGLPSDRFSAERTGGSVSTLTIQRTQQEDSAVYLCASSLNRVNSPLHFGNGTRLTVT.